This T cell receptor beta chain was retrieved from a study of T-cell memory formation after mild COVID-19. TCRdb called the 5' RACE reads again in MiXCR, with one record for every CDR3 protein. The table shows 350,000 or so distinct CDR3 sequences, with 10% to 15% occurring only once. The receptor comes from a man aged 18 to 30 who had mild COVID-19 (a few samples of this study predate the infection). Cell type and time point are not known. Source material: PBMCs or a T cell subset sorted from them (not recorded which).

CDR3 sequence reads: CASGLYRNQPQHF. In DNA, the CDR3 is TGTGCTAGTGGTTTATACAGAAATCAGCCCCAGCATTTT. The J gene is TRBJ1-5, the V gene TRBV12-5; D not resolved. Germline V gene lookup returns CDR1 LGHNT and CDR2 FRNRAP. CDR3 length equals 13 residues. V was shortened by 3 bases and J by 4 bases, with 7 bases between the two germline ends.